Reported below is one T cell receptor beta chain. TCRdb re-called the PCR reads through MiXCR, storing one row per CDR3 protein. The profile shows about 10,000 distinct CDR3 sequences, 28% of them singletons. The record originates from a study of immune characterization of retroperitoneal liposarcoma. CDR3 size: 14 residues. The germline V gene encodes CDR1 SGHTA and CDR2 FQGTGA. Material for sequencing was tumor tissue. This clonotype originated in a male donor with retroperitoneal liposarcoma. The chain combines TRBV7-3 with TRBJ2-1; 9 bases are a match to TRBD2. Judging by the DNA end, TRBJ2-7 fits better; the J call may be wrong. The CDR3: CASSSASGNNEQYF. The CDR3 DNA sequence: TGTGCCAGCAGCTCGGCTAGCGGGAACAATGAGCAGTACTTC.